This T cell receptor beta chain comes out of a study of CD8 T cells in ankylosing spondylitis. Comment on this clonotype: Its antigen remains unidentified.

Quantitative 5'-RACE with molecular barcodes generated TCR beta libraries. TCRdb reanalysed the 5' RACE reads using MiXCR and keeps one entry per CDR3 protein. Among 200,000 or so distinct CDR3 sequences, under 30% were seen once, and the ten largest hold about 6.2%. Findings and limits, study-wide: Within peripheral blood, clones linked to disease were CD8+ and relatively rare. There was reportedly significant enrichment of clones that were disease-linked in matched ankylosing spondylitis synovial fluid.

The CDR3 loop spans 12 amino acids. Germline V CDR1 and CDR2: MDHEN, SYDVKM. Trimming removed 5 bases at V and 7 bases at J, with 12 bases between. The source material was blood, either unsorted or a sorted T cell fraction (not recorded which). This TCR came from a male donor with ankylosing spondylitis or in good health (not recorded which). V gene TRBV28 combines with J gene TRBJ2-7; no definite D call. The CDR3 nucleotides are TGTGCCAGCAGTCGACCCGTGGGAGAGCAGTACTTC. Its protein is CASSRPVGEQYF.